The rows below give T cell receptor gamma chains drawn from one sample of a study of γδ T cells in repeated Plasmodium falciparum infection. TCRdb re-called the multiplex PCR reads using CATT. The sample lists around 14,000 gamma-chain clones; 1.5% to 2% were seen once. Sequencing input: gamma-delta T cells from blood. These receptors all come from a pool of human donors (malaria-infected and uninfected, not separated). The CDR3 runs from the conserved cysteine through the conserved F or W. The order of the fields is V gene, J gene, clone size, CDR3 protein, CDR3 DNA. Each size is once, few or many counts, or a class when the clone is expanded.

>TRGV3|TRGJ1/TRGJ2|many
CATWDRPTVYYKKLF
TGTGCCACCTGGGACAGGCCAACGGTTTATTATAAGAAACTCTTT
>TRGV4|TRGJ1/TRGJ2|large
CATWDGPPYYKKLF
TGTGCCACCTGGGATGGGCCCCCTTATTATAAGAAACTCTTT
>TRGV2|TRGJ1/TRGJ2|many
CATWDVISYKKLF
TGTGCCACCTGGGACGTAATTTCTTATAAGAAACTCTTT
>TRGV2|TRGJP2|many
CATWDGPGSDWIKTF
TGTGCCACCTGGGACGGGCCGGGTAGTGATTGGATCAAGACGTTT
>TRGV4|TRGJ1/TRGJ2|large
CATWEKNYYKKLF
TGTGCCACCTGGGAAAAGAATTATTATAAGAAACTCTTT
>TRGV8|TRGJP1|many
CATWGAWFKIF
TGTGCCACCTGGGGTGCTTGGTTCAAGATATTT
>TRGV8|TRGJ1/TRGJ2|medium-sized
CATWDRSYKKLF
TGTGCCACCTGGGATAGAAGTTATAAGAAACTCTTT
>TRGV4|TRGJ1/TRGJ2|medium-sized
CATWDGKGTYYKKLF
TGTGCCACCTGGGATGGCAAGGGAACTTATTATAAGAAACTCTTT
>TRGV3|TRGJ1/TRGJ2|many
CATWDRRLKDYKKLF
TGTGCCACCTGGGACAGGCGGTTAAAGGATTATAAGAAACTCTTT
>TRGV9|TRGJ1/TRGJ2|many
CALWEAPIGKLF
TGTGCCTTGTGGGAGGCCCCTATAGGAAAACTCTTT
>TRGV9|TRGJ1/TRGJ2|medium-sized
CALWEQYKKLF
TGTGCCTTGTGGGAGCAATATAAGAAACTCTTT
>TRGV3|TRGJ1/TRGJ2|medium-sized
CATWDRRERNYKKLF
TGTGCCACCTGGGACAGGCGTGAACGAAATTATAAGAAACTCTTT
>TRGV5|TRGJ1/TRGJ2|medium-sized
CATWDRPYYKKLF
TGTGCCACCTGGGACAGGCCTTATTATAAGAAACTCTTT
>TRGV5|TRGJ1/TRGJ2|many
CATWDRPPIKKLF
TGTGCCACCTGGGACAGGCCCCCGATTAAGAAACTCTTT
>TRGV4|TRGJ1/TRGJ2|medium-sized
CATWDGNNYYKKLF
TGTGCCACCTGGGATGGTAATAATTATTATAAGAAACTCTTT
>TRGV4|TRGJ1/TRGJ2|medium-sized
CATWDYYKKLF
TGTGCCACCTGGGATTATTATAAGAAACTCTTT
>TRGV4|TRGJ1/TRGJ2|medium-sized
CATWDGHGDYKKLF
TGTGCCACCTGGGATGGGCACGGCGATTATAAGAAACTCTTT
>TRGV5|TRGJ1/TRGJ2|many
CATWDRVNYYKKLF
TGTGCCACCTGGGATAGGGTGAATTATTATAAGAAACTCTTT
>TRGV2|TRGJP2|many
CATWDGPRDWIKTF
TGTGCCACCTGGGACGGGCCGCGTGATTGGATCAAGACGTTT
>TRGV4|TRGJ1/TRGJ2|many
CATWVVAWDYKKLF
TGTGCCACCTGGGTAGTCGCTTGGGATTATAAGAAACTCTTT
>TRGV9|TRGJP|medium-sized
CALWEVHQELGKKIKVF
TGTGCCTTGTGGGAGGTGCACCAAGAGTTGGGCAAAAAAATCAAGGTATTT
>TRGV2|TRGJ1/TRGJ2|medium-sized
CATWDARGYKKLF
TGTGCCACCTGGGACGCTCGGGGTTATAAGAAACTCTTT